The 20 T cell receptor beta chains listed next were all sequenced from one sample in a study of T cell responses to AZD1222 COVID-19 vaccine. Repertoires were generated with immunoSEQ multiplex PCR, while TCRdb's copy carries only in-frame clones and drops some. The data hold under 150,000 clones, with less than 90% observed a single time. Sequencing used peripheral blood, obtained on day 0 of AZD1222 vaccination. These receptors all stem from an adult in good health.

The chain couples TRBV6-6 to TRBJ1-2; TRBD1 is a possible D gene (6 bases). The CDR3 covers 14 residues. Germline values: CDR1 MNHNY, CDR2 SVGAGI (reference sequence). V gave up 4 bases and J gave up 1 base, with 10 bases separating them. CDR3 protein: CASSWTEINYGYTF. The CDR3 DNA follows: TGTGCCAGCAGTTGGACAGAAATTAACTATGGCTACACCTTC.

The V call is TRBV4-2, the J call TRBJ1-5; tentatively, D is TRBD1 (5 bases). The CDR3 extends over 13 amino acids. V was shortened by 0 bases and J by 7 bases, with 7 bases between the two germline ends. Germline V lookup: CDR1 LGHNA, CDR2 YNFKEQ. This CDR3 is CASSQERDQPQHF. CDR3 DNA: TGTGCCAGCAGCCAAGAGAGGGACCAGCCCCAGCATTTT.

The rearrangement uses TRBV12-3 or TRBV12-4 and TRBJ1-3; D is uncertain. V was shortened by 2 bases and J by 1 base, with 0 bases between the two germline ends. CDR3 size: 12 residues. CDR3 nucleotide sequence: TGTGCCAGCAGTTTATCTGGAAACACCATATATTTT. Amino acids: CASSLSGNTIYF.

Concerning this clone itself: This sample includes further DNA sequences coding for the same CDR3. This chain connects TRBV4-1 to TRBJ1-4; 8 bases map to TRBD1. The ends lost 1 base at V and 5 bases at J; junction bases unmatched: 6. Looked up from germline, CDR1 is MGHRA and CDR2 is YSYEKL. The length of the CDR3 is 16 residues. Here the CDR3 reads CASSQGRGQENEKLFF. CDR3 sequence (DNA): TGCGCCAGCAGCCAAGGTCGGGGACAGGAGAATGAAAAACTGTTTTTT.

The CDR3 reads CANSPLHF. The CDR3 DNA reads TGTGCCAATTCACCCCTCCACTTT. The chain links TRBV28 to TRBJ1-6; unclear D gene. Germline lookup yields CDR1 MDHEN and CDR2 SYDVKM. Trimming pared 10 bases from V and 8 bases from J, leaving 0 bases between. This CDR3 has 8 residues.

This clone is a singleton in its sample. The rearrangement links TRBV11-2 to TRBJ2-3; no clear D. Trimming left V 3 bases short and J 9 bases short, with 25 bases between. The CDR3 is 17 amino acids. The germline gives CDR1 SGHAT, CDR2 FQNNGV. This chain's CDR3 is CASSFYTTSRARGTQYF. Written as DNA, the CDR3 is TGTGCCAGCAGCTTCTATACCACCTCAAGGGCCCGTGGGACGCAGTATTTT.

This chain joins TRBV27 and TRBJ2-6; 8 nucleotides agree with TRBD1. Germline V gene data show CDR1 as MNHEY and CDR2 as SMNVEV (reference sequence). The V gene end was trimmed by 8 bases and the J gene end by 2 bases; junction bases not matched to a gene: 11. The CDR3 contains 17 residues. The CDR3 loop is CASGSGTGLPGANVLTF. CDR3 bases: TGTGCCAGCGGGTCCGGGACAGGCCTCCCTGGGGCCAACGTCCTGACTTTC.

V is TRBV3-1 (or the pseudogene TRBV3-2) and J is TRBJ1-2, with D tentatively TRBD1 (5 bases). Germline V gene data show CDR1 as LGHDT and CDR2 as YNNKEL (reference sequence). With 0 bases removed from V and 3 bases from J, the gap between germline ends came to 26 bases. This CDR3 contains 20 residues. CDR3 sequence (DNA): TGTGCCAGCAGCCAAGAAATCGGCTGGGGGGGTGAAGGGGCTCACTATGGCTACACCTTC. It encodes CASSQEIGWGGEGAHYGYTF.

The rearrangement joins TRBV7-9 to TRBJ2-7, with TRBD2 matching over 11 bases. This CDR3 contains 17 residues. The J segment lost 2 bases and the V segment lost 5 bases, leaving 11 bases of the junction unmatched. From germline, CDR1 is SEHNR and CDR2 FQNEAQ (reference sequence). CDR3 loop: CASSPSIPSGGTYEQYF. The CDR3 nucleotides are TGTGCCAGCAGCCCTAGTATCCCTAGCGGGGGGACCTACGAGCAGTACTTC. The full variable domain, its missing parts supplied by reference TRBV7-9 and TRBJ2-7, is DTGVSQNPRHKITKRGQNVTFRCDPISEHNRLYWYRQTLGQGPEFLTYFQNEAQLEKSRLLSDRFSAERPKGSFSTLEIQRTEQGDSAMYLCASSPSIPSGGTYEQYFGPGTRLTVT.

The CDR3 DNA reads as TGTGCCAGCAGCGTACCAGGGGGCGATGGCTACACCTTC. Translation: CASSVPGGDGYTF. The genes are TRBV9 and TRBJ1-2, with 8 bases identical to TRBD1. CDR3 length: 13 residues. Germline V gives CDR1 SGDLS, CDR2 YYNGEE. The V gene end was trimmed by 1 base and the J gene end by 6 bases; junction bases not matched to a gene: 2.

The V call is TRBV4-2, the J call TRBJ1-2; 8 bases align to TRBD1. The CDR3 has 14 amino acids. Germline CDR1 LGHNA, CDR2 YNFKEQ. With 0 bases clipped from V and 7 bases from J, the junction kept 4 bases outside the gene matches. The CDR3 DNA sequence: TGTGCCAGCAGCCAAGAGGCAGGGGGCTCTGGCTACACCTTC. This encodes CASSQEAGGSGYTF.

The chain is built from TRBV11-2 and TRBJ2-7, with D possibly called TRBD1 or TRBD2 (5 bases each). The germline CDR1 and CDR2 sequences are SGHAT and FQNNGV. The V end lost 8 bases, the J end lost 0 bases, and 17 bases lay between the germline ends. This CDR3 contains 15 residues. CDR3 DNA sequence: TGTGCCAGCGAAAGAGGGGTTGTGAGCTCCTACGAGCAGTACTTC. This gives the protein CASERGVVSSYEQYF.

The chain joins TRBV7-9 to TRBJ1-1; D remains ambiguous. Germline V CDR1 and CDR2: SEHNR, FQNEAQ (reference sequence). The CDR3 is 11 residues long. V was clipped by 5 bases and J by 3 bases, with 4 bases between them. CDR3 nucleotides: TGTGCCAGCAGCAGAGACACTGAAGCTTTCTTT. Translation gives CASSRDTEAFF.

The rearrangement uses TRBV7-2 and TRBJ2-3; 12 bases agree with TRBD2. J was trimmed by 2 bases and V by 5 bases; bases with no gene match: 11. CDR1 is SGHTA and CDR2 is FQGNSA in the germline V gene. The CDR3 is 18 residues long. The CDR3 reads CASSGRVRTSGNTDTQYF. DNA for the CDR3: TGTGCCAGCAGCGGCCGAGTGCGGACTAGCGGGAACACAGATACGCAGTATTTT.

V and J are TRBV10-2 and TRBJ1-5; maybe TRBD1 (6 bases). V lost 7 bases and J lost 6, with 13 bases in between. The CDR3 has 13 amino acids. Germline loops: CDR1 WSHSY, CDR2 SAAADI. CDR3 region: CASKEGGIQPQHF. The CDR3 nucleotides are TGCGCCAGCAAGGAGGGGGGGATTCAGCCCCAGCATTTT.

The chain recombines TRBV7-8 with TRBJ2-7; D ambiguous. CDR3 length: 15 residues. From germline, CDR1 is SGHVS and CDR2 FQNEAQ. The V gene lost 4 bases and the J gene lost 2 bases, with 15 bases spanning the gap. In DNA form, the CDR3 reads TGTGCCAGCAGCTGGTCCGGGTCAACAGCCTACGAGCAGTACTTC. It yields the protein CASSWSGSTAYEQYF. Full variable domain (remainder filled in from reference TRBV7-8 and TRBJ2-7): GAGVSQSPRYKVAKRGQDVALRCDPISGHVSLFWYQQALGQGPEFLTYFQNEAQLDKSGLPSDRFFAERPEGSVSTLKIQRTQQEDSAVYLCASSWSGSTAYEQYFGPGTRLTVT.

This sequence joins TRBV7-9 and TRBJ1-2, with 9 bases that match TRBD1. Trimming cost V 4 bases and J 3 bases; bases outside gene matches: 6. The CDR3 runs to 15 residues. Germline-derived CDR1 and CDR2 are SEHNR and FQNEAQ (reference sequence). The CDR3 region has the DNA TGTGCCAGCAGCTCTGGACAGGGGCTCGACTATGGCTACACCTTC. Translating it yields CASSSGQGLDYGYTF.

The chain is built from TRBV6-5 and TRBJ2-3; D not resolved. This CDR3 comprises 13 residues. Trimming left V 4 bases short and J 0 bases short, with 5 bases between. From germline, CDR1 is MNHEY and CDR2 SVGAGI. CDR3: CASSFDSTDTQYF. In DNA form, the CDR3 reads TGTGCCAGCAGTTTCGACAGCACAGATACGCAGTATTTT.

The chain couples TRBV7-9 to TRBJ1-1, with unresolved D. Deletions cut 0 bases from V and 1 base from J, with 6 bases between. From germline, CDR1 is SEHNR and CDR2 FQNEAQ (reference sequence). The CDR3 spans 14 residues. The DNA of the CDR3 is TGTGCCAGCAGCTTAGCAAGACAGAACACTGAAGCTTTCTTT. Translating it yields CASSLARQNTEAFF.

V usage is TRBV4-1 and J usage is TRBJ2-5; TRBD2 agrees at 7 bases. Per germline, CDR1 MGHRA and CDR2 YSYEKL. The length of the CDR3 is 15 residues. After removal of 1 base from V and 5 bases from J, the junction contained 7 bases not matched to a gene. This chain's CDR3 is CASSQAQRDVETQYF. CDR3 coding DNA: TGCGCCAGCAGCCAAGCTCAGCGGGACGTGGAGACCCAGTACTTC.